The rows below give T cell receptor beta chains drawn from one sample of a study of cytomegalovirus exposure and HLA in healthy donors. Measured with immunoSEQ multiplex PCR; TCRdb has only the in-frame clones, and not every one. The table has around 140,000 clones, approximately 60% seen once; the top ten hold around 2.5%. Sequenced: PBMCs. All receptors derive from a middle-aged woman in good health and CMV-seronegative. Both conserved end residues are part of each CDR3. A D gene is named only where the DNA matches it firmly. Some rows mark clone size as missing; the rest say once, few, many or name a class of expanded clone.

V	D	J	length	size	CDR3	DNA
TRBV6-1	-	TRBJ1-1	13	few	CASGVGESAEAFF	TGTGCCAGCGGGGTAGGGGAAAGTGCTGAAGCTTTCTTT
TRBV18	-	TRBJ1-2	14	-	CASSPTTDNYGYTF	TGTGCCAGCTCACCCACGACAGATAACTATGGCTACACCTTC
TRBV2	-	TRBJ1-4	15	-	CASSEGGPANEKLFF	TGTGCCAGTTCGGAAGGGGGTCCGGCTAATGAAAAACTGTTTTTT
TRBV6-1	-	TRBJ1-5	15	-	CASSEASDGGGPQHF	TGTGCCAGCAGTGAAGCGTCGGACGGGGGAGGGCCCCAGCATTTT
TRBV19	-	TRBJ1-1	17	few	CASSFHIDRTVNTEAFF	TGTGCCAGTAGTTTCCATATCGACAGAACCGTGAACACTGAAGCTTTCTTT
TRBV18	TRBD1	TRBJ1-1	15	few	CASSPIQGADTEAFF	TGTGCCAGCTCACCTATTCAGGGGGCGGACACTGAAGCTTTCTTT
TRBV5-8	TRBD1	TRBJ1-5	16	-	CASSPRTGEWEQPQHF	TGTGCCAGCAGCCCCCGGACAGGCGAATGGGAACAGCCCCAGCATTTT
TRBV6-1	-	TRBJ1-2	13	-	CASMRVFRYGYTF	TGTGCCAGCATGCGGGTTTTTAGGTATGGCTACACCTTC
TRBV4-1	TRBD1	TRBJ2-7	14	-	CASSRDSSSYEQYF	TGCGCCAGCAGCCGGGACAGTAGCTCCTACGAGCAGTACTTC
TRBV7-6	TRBD2	TRBJ2-5	16	-	CASSLVPSGEGETQYF	TGTGCCAGCAGCTTAGTTCCTAGCGGGGAAGGTGAGACCCAGTACTTC
TRBV2	-	TRBJ2-7	13	-	CASSEATAYEQYF	TGTGCCAGCAGTGAGGCCACCGCCTACGAGCAGTACTTC
TRBV4-3	-	TRBJ1-2	14	-	CASSLRGLNYGYTF	TGCGCCAGCAGCCTCAGGGGCCTTAATTATGGCTACACCTTC
TRBV30	-	TRBJ2-7	11	-	CAGLRGDEQYF	TGTGCCGGCCTTCGGGGAGACGAGCAGTACTTC
TRBV5-4	TRBD2	TRBJ2-3	15	-	CASSSTSGVLGTQYF	TGTGCCAGCAGCTCGACTAGCGGGGTCTTGGGGACGCAGTATTTT
TRBV18	-	TRBJ1-2	14	once	CASSPGAQNYGYTF	TGTGCCAGCTCACCAGGGGCGCAGAACTATGGCTACACCTTC
TRBV19	-	TRBJ1-2	15	-	CASSTAAGANYGYTF	TGTGCCAGTAGTACCGCGGCGGGAGCTAACTATGGCTACACCTTC
TRBV30	TRBD1	TRBJ1-6	15	-	CAWSLPDRVASPLHF	TGTGCCTGGAGTCTCCCGGACAGGGTTGCTTCACCCCTCCACTTT
TRBV6-5	-	TRBJ1-1	14	-	CASRGDRRATEAFF	TGTGCCAGCAGAGGCGACCGGCGGGCGACTGAAGCTTTCTTT
TRBV4-3	TRBD2	TRBJ2-3	18	-	CASSQGGGLAGSHHTQYF	TGCGCCAGCAGCCAAGGAGGGGGACTAGCGGGCTCTCACCATACGCAGTATTTT
TRBV7-3	-	TRBJ2-3	13	-	CASSYLGTDTQYF	TGTGCCAGCAGCTATCTAGGCACAGATACGCAGTATTTT
TRBV6-6	-	TRBJ1-1	15	-	CASSLQGPMNTEAFF	TGTGCCAGCAGTTTACAGGGCCCCATGAACACTGAAGCTTTCTTT
TRBV30	TRBD1	TRBJ1-6	15	-	CAWSRDRAGNSPLHF	TGTGCCTGGAGCCGGGACAGGGCGGGGAATTCACCCCTCCACTTT
TRBV6-5	-	TRBJ2-1	16	few	CASSLQGSFKGNEQFF	TGTGCCAGCAGTTTACAGGGTTCGTTTAAGGGCAATGAGCAGTTCTTC
TRBV5-8	-	TRBJ1-1	15	-	CASTYPGLVNTEAFF	TGTGCCAGCACCTACCCGGGGTTAGTGAACACTGAAGCTTTCTTT
TRBV29-1	TRBD2	TRBJ2-1	13	few	CSVTSGGATEQFF	TGCAGCGTTACTAGCGGGGGGGCCACTGAGCAGTTCTTC
TRBV27	-	TRBJ2-7	11	few	CASRRGHEQYF	TGTGCCAGCAGGCGGGGCCACGAGCAGTACTTC
TRBV4-3	TRBD1	TRBJ1-1	13	-	CASSLTGPLGAFF	TGCGCCAGCAGCCTGACAGGGCCTCTAGGAGCTTTCTTT
TRBV30	TRBD1	TRBJ1-2	15	once	CALNSGTAINYGYTF	TGTGCCCTGAACTCCGGGACAGCTATTAACTATGGCTACACCTTC
TRBV30	-	TRBJ2-7	12	-	CAWRSSSYEQYF	TGTGCCTGGAGATCAAGCTCCTACGAACAGTACTTC
TRBV2	-	TRBJ1-2	14	-	CASTRTGSNYGYTF	TGTGCCAGCACCAGGACTGGGTCCAACTATGGCTACACCTTC
TRBV27	TRBD2	TRBJ2-3	14	-	CASRTSGYTDTQYF	TGTGCCAGCAGGACTAGCGGATACACAGATACGCAGTATTTT
TRBV27	-	TRBJ1-3	15	-	CASSLSRETGNTIYF	TGTGCCAGCAGTTTATCGAGGGAGACCGGAAACACCATATATTTT
TRBV27	-	TRBJ2-2	11	-	CASVLGGELFF	TGTGCCAGCGTCCTAGGCGGGGAGCTGTTTTTT
TRBV7-2	TRBD2	TRBJ2-5	15	-	CASSSRGGEGETQYF	TGTGCCAGCAGCTCGCGGGGGGGGGAGGGGGAGACCCAGTACTTC
TRBV19	-	TRBJ1-2	12	-	CASSIGANGYTF	TGTGCCAGTAGTATAGGGGCCAATGGCTACACCTTC
TRBV5-1	TRBD1	TRBJ1-2	14	-	CASSSTGANYGYTF	TGCGCCAGCAGCTCGACAGGGGCCAACTATGGCTACACCTTC
TRBV2	-	TRBJ2-1	11	-	CASSLRAEQFF	TGTGCCAGCAGTTTGAGAGCTGAGCAGTTCTTC
TRBV4-2	-	TRBJ2-1	15	-	CASSGQLRGSSEQFF	TGTGCCAGCAGCGGTCAGCTAAGGGGGAGCAGTGAGCAGTTCTTC
TRBV18	TRBD2	TRBJ2-3	16	-	CASSQQAGTSTDTQYF	TGTGCCAGCTCACAGCAAGCGGGGACTAGCACAGATACGCAGTATTTT
TRBV15	-	TRBJ2-7	12	-	CATSNGQGKPYF	TGTGCCACCAGCAACGGGCAGGGGAAACCGTACTTC
TRBV5-1	TRBD1	TRBJ2-2	15	-	CASSRGQPYTGELFF	TGCGCCAGCAGCCGGGGACAGCCTTACACCGGGGAGCTGTTTTTT
TRBV28	-	TRBJ1-2	11	-	CASRTAYGYTF	TGTGCCAGCCGGACTGCCTATGGCTACACCTTC
TRBV18	-	TRBJ1-6	12	-	CASSREDSPLHF	TGTGCCAGCTCACGAGAGGATTCACCCCTCCACTTT
TRBV7-2	-	TRBJ1-2	13	-	CASSLAQGNGYTF	TGTGCCAGCAGCTTAGCGCAGGGTAACGGCTACACCTTC
TRBV6-5	-	TRBJ2-5	13	-	CASSPGNQETQYF	TGTGCCAGCAGTCCGGGAAACCAAGAGACCCAGTACTTC
TRBV27	-	TRBJ1-2	14	-	CASSLAGANYGYTF	TGTGCCAGCAGTTTAGCGGGAGCTAACTATGGCTACACCTTC
TRBV18	-	TRBJ1-2	16	few	CASSPAPGVANYGYTF	TGTGCCAGCTCACCTGCGCCAGGCGTCGCTAACTATGGCTACACCTTC
TRBV5-1	-	TRBJ2-5	16	-	CASSLGGSGGTETQYF	TGCGCCAGCAGCTTGGGAGGGTCTGGGGGCACAGAGACCCAGTACTTC